This entry describes one TCR beta chain. This clone has just one count. The target of this receptor is not known. Base qualities are missing; no much larger clone stands one base away. This sample was taken from a study of control samples from healthy donors and cancer patients (TCRdb year 2020). Library generation was performed with the immunoSEQ multiplex PCR assay. Drawn from immuneACCESS, this table holds only the in-frame rearrangements with V and J called that TCRdb kept. Clones are partly lost; checked studies trace under half to an unresolved V gene and leave the rest unexplained. The sample contains more than 150,000 clones, 93% of them found a single time. The ten largest clones add up to approximately 2.5% of the sample. From the germline V gene (reference sequence), CDR1 is WNHNN and CDR2 is SYGVQD. The germline ends are 6 bases apart after V is trimmed by 2 bases and J by 2 bases. The CDR3, from cysteine to phenylalanine, totals 13 residues. Only the CDR3 DNA is retained, 39 bases long and in frame from the first base.

The chain is assembled from TRBV10-1 and TRBJ1-2; too little of a D gene remains to name it. This TCR came from a middle-aged man in good health. Sequencing was carried out using blood. The DNA sequence follows: TGCGCCAGCAGTGAGACGGCAAACTATGGCTACACCTTC. This encodes CASSETANYGYTF.